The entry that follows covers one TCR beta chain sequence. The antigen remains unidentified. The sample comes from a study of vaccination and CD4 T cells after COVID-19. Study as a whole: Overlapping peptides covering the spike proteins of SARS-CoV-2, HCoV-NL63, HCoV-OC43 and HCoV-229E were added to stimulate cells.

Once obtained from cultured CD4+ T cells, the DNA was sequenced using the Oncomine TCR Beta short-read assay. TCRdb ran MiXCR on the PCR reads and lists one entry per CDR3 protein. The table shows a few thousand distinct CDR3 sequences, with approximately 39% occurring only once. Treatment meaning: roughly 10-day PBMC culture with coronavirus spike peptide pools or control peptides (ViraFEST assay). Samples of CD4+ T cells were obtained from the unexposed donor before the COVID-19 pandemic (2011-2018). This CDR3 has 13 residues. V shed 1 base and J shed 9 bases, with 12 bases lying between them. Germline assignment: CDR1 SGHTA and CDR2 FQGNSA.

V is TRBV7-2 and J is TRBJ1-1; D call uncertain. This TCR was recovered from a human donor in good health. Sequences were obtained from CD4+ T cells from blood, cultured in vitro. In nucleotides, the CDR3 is TGTGCCAGCAGCTTAGAATCGTCTTACAAAGCTTTCTTT. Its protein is CASSLESSYKAFF.